The sequence of this T cell receptor (beta chain) was determined in a study of a mutant IDH1 vaccine in newly diagnosed glioma. As for the study in general: Patients had eight vaccinations, in weeks 1, 3, 5, 7, 11, 15, 19 and 23. Patients began vaccination 4-6 weeks after radiotherapy alone, or with temozolomide cycles. The therapy given earlier, which was standard therapy, consisted of radiotherapy, temozolomide, or both, and most of the patients received both.

Data came from immunoSEQ multiplex PCR; TCRdb stores just in-frame clones and leaves some out. The sample records 70,000 to 95,000 clones, around 83% being singletons. This clone was observed a single time. Its antigen is not known. Time point defined: week 23, last vaccination. Vaccination used 300 ug of mutant IDH1 20-mer peptide per dose, with topical imiquimod. This CDR3 is built from 15 residues. Trimming cost V 6 bases and J 4 bases; bases outside gene matches: 10. Germline CDR1 reads LNHDA; CDR2 reads SQIVND (reference sequence). The V and J genes are TRBV19 and TRBJ2-7, with TRBD1 matching 9 bases. The sequencing here drew on PBMCs, taken from a glioma patient whose treatment included an IDH1 peptide vaccine. The sequence was obtained from a woman in her forties or fifties with glioma. The CDR3 DNA follows: TGTGCCAGTAGCTTCCCCGGGACAGGGACGTACGAGCAGTACTTC. This codes for CASSFPGTGTYEQYF.